This T cell receptor beta chain was profiled in a study of T-cell memory formation after mild COVID-19. Turning to the study itself: TCR clusters were mostly confined to one donor each. Study-wide points: SARS-CoV-2 specificity was not confirmed for second-wave clones peaking on day 37. CD8+ contracting clones occupied EMRA, while CD4+ ones occupied mainly CM and EM.

Trimming pared 2 bases from V and 7 bases from J, leaving 12 bases between. The CDR3 consists of 14 residues. This clonotype showed up just a few times. Its antigen is not known. UMIs and sample barcodes were carried by the TCR alpha and TCR beta cDNA libraries that 5'RACE produced using constant-segment primers. TCRdb re-analysed the 5' RACE reads in MiXCR, keeping a single row per CDR3 protein. The sample has roughly 250,000 distinct CDR3 sequences, 16% seen once; the top ten hold roughly a fifth. The clonotype originates from a man aged 18 to 29 who had mild COVID-19 (a few samples of this study predate the infection). Cell type and time point are not known. This chain links TRBV12-3 or TRBV12-4 with TRBJ1-5, with D possibly matching TRBD1 (6 bases). What was sequenced was PBMCs or a T cell subset sorted from them (not recorded which). CDR3 sequence reads: CASSLYEGGQPQHF. The DNA of the CDR3 is TGTGCCAGCAGTTTATATGAGGGGGGGCAGCCCCAGCATTTT.